This T cell receptor (beta chain) is drawn from a study of blood T cell repertoires in COVID-19. Study overall: T cells, B-cell-depleted T cells, or PBMCs supplied cDNA or gDNA.

V lost 7 bases to trimming and J lost 5 bases; unmatched junction nucleotides: 9. The CDR3 has 15 amino acids. The germline V gene encodes CDR1 SNHLY and CDR2 FYNNEI. The protocol was immunoSEQ multiplex PCR, while the TCRdb copy is restricted to in-frame clones and leaves out a portion. Of a few hundred thousand clones detected, over 75% appear once; the ten largest clones hold 2.5% to 3%. This clone appeared once. What was sequenced was PBMCs or T cells enriched from blood (not recorded which). This sequence originates from a woman between 25 and 40 years old who had recovered from COVID-19. V usage is TRBV2 and J usage is TRBJ1-5; TRBD1 agrees at 9 bases. CDR3 DNA: TGTGCCAGCAAAATGGGGACAGGGAGGGATCAGCCCCAGCATTTT. Its translation: CASKMGTGRDQPQHF.